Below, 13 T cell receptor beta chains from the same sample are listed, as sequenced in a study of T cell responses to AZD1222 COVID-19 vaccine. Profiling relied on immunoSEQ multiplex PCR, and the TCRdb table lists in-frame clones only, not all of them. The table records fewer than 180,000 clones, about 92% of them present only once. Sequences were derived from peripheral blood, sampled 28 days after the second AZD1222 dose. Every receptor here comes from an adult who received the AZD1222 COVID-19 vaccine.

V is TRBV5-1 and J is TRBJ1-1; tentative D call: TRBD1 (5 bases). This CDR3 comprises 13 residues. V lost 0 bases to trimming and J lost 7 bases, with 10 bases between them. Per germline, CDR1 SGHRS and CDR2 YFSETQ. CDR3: CASSLDPGLEAFF. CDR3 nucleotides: TGCGCCAGCAGCTTGGACCCGGGACTTGAAGCTTTCTTT. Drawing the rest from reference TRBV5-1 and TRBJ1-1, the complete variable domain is KAGVTQTPRYLIKTRGQQVTLSCSPISGHRSVSWYQQTPGQGLQFLFEYFSETQRNKGNFPGRFSGRQFSNSRSEMNVSTLELGDSALYLCASSLDPGLEAFFGQGTRLTVV.

This CDR3 is CASSPLRQGEMSTF. CDR3 nucleotides: TGTGCCAGCAGTCCCTTACGACAGGGGGAAATGAGCACCTTC. This chain joins TRBV6-5 and TRBJ1-2, with TRBD1 matching 9 bases. Germline V gene data show CDR1 as MNHEY and CDR2 as SVGAGI. The J segment lost 13 bases and the V segment lost 5 bases, leaving 14 bases of the junction unmatched. This CDR3 is built from 14 residues.

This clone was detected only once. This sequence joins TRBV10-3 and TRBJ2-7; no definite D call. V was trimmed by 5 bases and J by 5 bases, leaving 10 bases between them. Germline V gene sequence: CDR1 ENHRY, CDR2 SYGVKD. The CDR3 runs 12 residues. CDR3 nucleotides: TGTGCCATCAGTCTGTCCGAGAACGAGCAGTACTTC. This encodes CAISLSENEQYF.

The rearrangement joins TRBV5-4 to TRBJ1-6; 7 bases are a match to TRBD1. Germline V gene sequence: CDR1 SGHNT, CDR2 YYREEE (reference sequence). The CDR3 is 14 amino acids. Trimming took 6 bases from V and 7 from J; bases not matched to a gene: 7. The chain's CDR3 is CASTLRDSNSPLHF. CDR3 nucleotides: TGTGCCAGCACCCTACGGGACAGCAATTCACCCCTCCACTTT.

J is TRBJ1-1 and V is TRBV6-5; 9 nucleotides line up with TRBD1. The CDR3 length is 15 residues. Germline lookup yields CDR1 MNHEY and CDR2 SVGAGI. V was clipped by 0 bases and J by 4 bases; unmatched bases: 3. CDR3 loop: CASSYSTGGGTEAFF. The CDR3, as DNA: TGTGCCAGCAGTTACTCGACAGGGGGAGGCACTGAAGCTTTCTTT.

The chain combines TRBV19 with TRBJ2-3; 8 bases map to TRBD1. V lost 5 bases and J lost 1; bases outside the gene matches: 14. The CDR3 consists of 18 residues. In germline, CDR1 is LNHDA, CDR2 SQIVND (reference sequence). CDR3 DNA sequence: TGTGCCAGTAGTCTTTACAACCCGGGACAGGCGGGCACAGATACGCAGTATTTT. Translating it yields CASSLYNPGQAGTDTQYF.

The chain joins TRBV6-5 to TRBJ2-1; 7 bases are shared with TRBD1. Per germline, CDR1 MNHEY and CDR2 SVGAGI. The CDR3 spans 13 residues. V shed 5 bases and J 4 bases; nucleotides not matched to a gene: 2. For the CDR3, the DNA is TGTGCCAGCAGTACGGGACAGTACAATGAGCAGTTCTTC. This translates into CASSTGQYNEQFF.

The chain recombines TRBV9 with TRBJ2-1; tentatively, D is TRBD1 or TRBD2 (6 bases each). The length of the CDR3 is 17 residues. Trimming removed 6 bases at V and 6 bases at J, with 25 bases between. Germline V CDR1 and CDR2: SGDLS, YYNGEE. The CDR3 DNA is TGTGCCAGCACCCCGTCTAGGGGACGGGGGCTTTTCAATGAGCAGTTCTTC. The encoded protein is CASTPSRGRGLFNEQFF.

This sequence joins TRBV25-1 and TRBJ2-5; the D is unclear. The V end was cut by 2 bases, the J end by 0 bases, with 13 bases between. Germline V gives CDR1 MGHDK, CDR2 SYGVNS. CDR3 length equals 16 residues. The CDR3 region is CASSEVRGPNQETQYF. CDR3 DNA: TGTGCCAGCAGTGAAGTCCGCGGACCTAACCAAGAGACCCAGTACTTC.

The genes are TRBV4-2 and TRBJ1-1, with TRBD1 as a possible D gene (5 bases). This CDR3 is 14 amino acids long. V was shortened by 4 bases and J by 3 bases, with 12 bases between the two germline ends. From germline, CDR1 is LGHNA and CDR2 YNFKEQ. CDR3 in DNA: TGTGCCAGCAGCCCTAGAACGGGGGACACTGAAGCTTTCTTT. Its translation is CASSPRTGDTEAFF.

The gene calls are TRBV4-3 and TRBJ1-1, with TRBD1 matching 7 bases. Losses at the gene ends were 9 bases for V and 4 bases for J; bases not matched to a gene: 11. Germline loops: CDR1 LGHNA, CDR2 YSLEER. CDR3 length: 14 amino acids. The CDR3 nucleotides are TGCGCCAGTTCGATACAGGGGAGCGGCACTGAAGCTTTCTTT. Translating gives CASSIQGSGTEAFF.

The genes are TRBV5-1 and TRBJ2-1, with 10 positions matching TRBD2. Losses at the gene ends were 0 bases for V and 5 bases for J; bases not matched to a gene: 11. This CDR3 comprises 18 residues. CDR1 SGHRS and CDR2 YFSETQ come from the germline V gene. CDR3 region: CASSLAELAGDFDNEQFF. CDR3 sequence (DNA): TGCGCCAGCAGCTTGGCCGAGCTAGCGGGAGATTTTGACAATGAGCAGTTCTTC.

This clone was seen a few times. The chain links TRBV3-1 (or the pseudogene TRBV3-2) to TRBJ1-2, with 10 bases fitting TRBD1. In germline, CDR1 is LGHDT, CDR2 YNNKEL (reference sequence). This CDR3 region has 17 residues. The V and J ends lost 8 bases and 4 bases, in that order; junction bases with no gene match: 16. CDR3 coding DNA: TGTGCCAGCTCGTCCCGGGACAGGGGAAGACTTGGCTATGGCTACACCTTC. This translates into CASSSRDRGRLGYGYTF.